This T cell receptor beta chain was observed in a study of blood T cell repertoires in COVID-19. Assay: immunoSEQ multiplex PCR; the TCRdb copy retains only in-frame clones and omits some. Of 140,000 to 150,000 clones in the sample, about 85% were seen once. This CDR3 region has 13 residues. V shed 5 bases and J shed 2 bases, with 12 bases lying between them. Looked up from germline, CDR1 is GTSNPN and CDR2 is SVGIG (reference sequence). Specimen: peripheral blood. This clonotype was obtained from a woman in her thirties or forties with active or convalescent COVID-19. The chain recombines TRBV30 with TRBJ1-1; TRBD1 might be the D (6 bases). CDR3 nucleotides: TGTGCCTGGGGTGGACAGATAAACACTGAAGCTTTCTTT. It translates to CAWGGQINTEAFF.